This T cell receptor beta chain was captured in a study of blood T cells in healthy people across ages. Across the study: For every two T cells, template switching captured about one barcoded beta molecule. Study results and caveats: No conclusive comparison of naive versus antigen-experienced cells was possible with unsorted PBMCs.

Each sample had at least 6 million PBMCs isolated. It was with a sample-barcoded 5' primer and a J-beta primer mix that a second PCR of roughly 6 to 11 cycles was run. All samples yielded 2.5 million or more CDR3-containing paired-end reads. TCRdb reprocessed the 5' RACE reads with MiXCR, giving one entry per CDR3 protein. Of some 750,000 distinct CDR3 sequences in the sample, about a fifth are singletons; the top ten hold roughly 22%. The CDR3 loop spans 14 amino acids. The germline V gene encodes CDR1 SNHLY and CDR2 FYNNEI. The germline V and J ends were trimmed by 3 bases and 1 base, with 8 bases remaining between them. In regard to this clonotype: The antigen remains unidentified.

The clonotype comes from an older man in good health. The specimen sequenced was blood. The V gene is TRBV2, the J gene TRBJ2-3; no firm D call. This CDR3 reads CASSEKWGTDTQYF. The CDR3 coding sequence is TGTGCCAGCAGTGAGAAGTGGGGCACAGATACGCAGTATTTT.